Shown below are 16 T cell receptor beta chains from a single sample sequenced in a study of blood T cell repertoires in COVID-19. Clones were sequenced by immunoSEQ multiplex PCR, and TCRdb holds only the in-frame ones, with some missing. The data hold roughly 150,000 clones, with 85% to 90% observed a single time. Sequenced material: peripheral blood. All receptors derive from a woman in her forties with acute or convalescent COVID-19.

The chain couples TRBV11-3 to TRBJ2-1; D might be TRBD2 (5 bases). The CDR3 loop spans 15 amino acids. Deletions cut 5 bases from V and 6 bases from J, with 17 bases between. Germline values: CDR1 SGHNT, CDR2 YENEEA. The CDR3 region is CASSPPRASPNEQFF. The CDR3 DNA follows: TGTGCCAGCAGCCCCCCGCGGGCTTCTCCCAATGAGCAGTTCTTC.

This clone has just a few counts. The V and J genes are TRBV19 and TRBJ1-3; TRBD1 might be the D (5 bases). Trimming pared 3 bases from V and 0 bases from J, leaving 9 bases between. The V gene's germline CDR1 is LNHDA and CDR2 SQIVND (reference sequence). The CDR3 is 15 residues long. CDR3 nucleotides: TGTGCCAGTAGTATGAGACAGCACTCTGGAAACACCATATATTTT. This gives the protein CASSMRQHSGNTIYF.

J is TRBJ1-1 and V is TRBV6-6; D is unclear. The CDR3 sequence is 14 residues long. From germline, CDR1 is MNHNY and CDR2 SVGAGI (reference sequence). The germline V and J ends were trimmed by 5 bases and 8 bases, with 18 bases remaining between them. DNA of the CDR3: TGTGCCAGCAGTCGCAGGTCGTTCACCGTAGAAGCTTTCTTT. It specifies CASSRRSFTVEAFF.

This clone was seen a single time. The chain recombines TRBV5-4 with TRBJ1-4; no clear D gene. The germline V gene encodes CDR1 SGHNT and CDR2 YYREEE (reference sequence). The V and J ends lost 4 bases and 7 bases respectively, with 14 bases between them. CDR3 size: 14 residues. This CDR3 reads CASSPGVGSEKLFF. DNA for the CDR3: TGTGCCAGCAGCCCCGGGGTTGGTAGTGAAAAACTGTTTTTT.

This sequence joins TRBV4-1 and TRBJ2-3; 12 positions agree with TRBD2. V lost 0 bases and J lost 2; bases outside the gene matches: 6. Germline CDR1 is MGHRA and CDR2 is YSYEKL. The length of the CDR3 is 18 residues. CDR3 DNA: TGCGCCAGCAGCCAAGAGATACTAGCGGGAGGTGACACAGATACGCAGTATTTT. It yields the protein CASSQEILAGGDTDTQYF.

This clone was recorded only once. The V call is TRBV6-1, the J call TRBJ2-1, with TRBD2 matching over 7 bases. CDR3 length: 15 amino acids. V was pared by 3 bases and J by 5 bases, with 7 bases of the junction left unmatched. CDR1 is MNHNS and CDR2 is SASEGT in the germline V gene. CDR3 sequence reads: CASSEGREYNNEQFF. For the CDR3, the DNA is TGTGCCAGCAGTGAGGGGAGGGAGTACAACAATGAGCAGTTCTTC.

DNA of the CDR3: TGTGCCACCAGCGTAAACAGGGAAGCCGGGGAGCTGTTTTTT. Its translation is CATSVNREAGELFF. This chain uses TRBV15 with TRBJ2-2, with D perhaps matching TRBD1 (6 bases). Germline V gene lookup returns CDR1 LNHNV and CDR2 YYDKDF (reference sequence). The V and J ends lost 5 bases and 6 bases respectively, with 13 bases between them. The CDR3 has 14 residues.

This clone showed up just once. The rearrangement links TRBV6-1 to TRBJ2-5; tentative D call: TRBD2 (6 bases). V shed 3 bases and J shed 2 bases, with 10 bases lying between them. The CDR3 is 14 amino acids. CDR1 is MNHNS and CDR2 is SASEGT in the germline V gene. The CDR3 nucleotides read TGTGCCAGCAGTGATCTCGGGAGTCAAGAGACCCAGTACTTC. It translates to CASSDLGSQETQYF.

The V and J genes are TRBV5-1 and TRBJ2-2, with D perhaps TRBD2 (6 bases). CDR1 SGHRS and CDR2 YFSETQ come from the germline V gene. This CDR3 comprises 15 residues. The ends were cut back, 4 bases at V and 5 bases at J, with 15 bases in the middle. In DNA form, the CDR3 reads TGCGCCAGCAGCACGAATCAGGCGGGAACCGGGGAGCTGTTTTTT. This sequence encodes CASSTNQAGTGELFF.

This clone was counted a few times. This chain joins TRBV2 and TRBJ1-1; D unclear. Germline loops: CDR1 SNHLY, CDR2 FYNNEI. CDR3 size: 13 residues. Trimming took off 4 bases at V and 0 bases at J, with 6 bases between the two ends. CDR3 amino acids: CASSGEMNTEAFF. In nucleotides, the CDR3 is TGTGCCAGCAGTGGGGAGATGAACACTGAAGCTTTCTTT.

J is TRBJ2-3 and V is TRBV9, with 8 bases aligning to TRBD1. Germline V lookup: CDR1 SGDLS, CDR2 YYNGEE. The V gene end was trimmed by 0 bases and the J gene end by 5 bases; junction bases not matched to a gene: 5. This CDR3 is 15 amino acids long. The CDR3 here is CASSVGAGGEDTQYF. The CDR3 DNA reads as TGTGCCAGCAGCGTAGGGGCAGGGGGCGAAGATACGCAGTATTTT.

V gene TRBV5-1 combines with J gene TRBJ2-2; 9 bases map to TRBD2. The V and J ends lost 0 bases and 4 bases, in that order; junction bases with no gene match: 7. There are 17 residues in the CDR3. Germline V gene lookup returns CDR1 SGHRS and CDR2 YFSETQ. The DNA for the CDR3 is TGCGCCAGCAGCTTGGCCCTTAGCGGGAGTCCCACCGGGGAGCTGTTTTTT. Its translation is CASSLALSGSPTGELFF.

CDR3 region: CASSLTSGLYNEQFF. In nucleotides, the CDR3 is TGTGCCAGCAGCCTTACTAGCGGACTTTACAATGAGCAGTTCTTC. This sequence joins TRBV7-3 and TRBJ2-1; TRBD2 aligns across 8 bases. V was pared by 5 bases and J by 4 bases, with 7 bases of the junction left unmatched. Per the germline V gene, CDR1 is SGHTA and CDR2 is FQGTGA. This CDR3 is 15 amino acids long.

V is TRBV18 and J is TRBJ2-7, with a possible D match to TRBD2 (6 bases). The CDR3 consists of 14 residues. Trimming removed 1 base at V and 1 base at J, with 8 bases between. Germline V gene sequence: CDR1 KGHSH, CDR2 LQKENI. This CDR3 reads CASSPLSGSYEQYF. The CDR3 bases are TGTGCCAGCTCACCACTTAGCGGATCCTACGAGCAGTACTTC.

The chain is built from TRBV13 and TRBJ1-2; D may be TRBD1 (5 bases). Germline assignment: CDR1 PRHDT and CDR2 FYEKMQ (reference sequence). The V gene lost 0 bases and the J gene lost 2 bases, with 25 bases spanning the gap. The CDR3 spans 20 residues. The CDR3 nucleotides are TGTGCCAGCAGCTTAGGCCTTTTTTCCCCAACGGGACTTACAAACTATGGCTACACCTTC. This codes for CASSLGLFSPTGLTNYGYTF.

The CDR3 nucleotides read TGTGCCAGCAGCCAAGCCACTAGTTTCGATGAGCAGTTCTTC. Translating gives CASSQATSFDEQFF. This chain connects TRBV7-9 to TRBJ2-1, with D possibly matching TRBD2 (5 bases). The CDR3 covers 14 residues. The V end lost 5 bases, the J end lost 8 bases, and 16 bases lay between the germline ends. CDR1 SEHNR and CDR2 FQNEAQ come from the germline V gene (reference sequence).